Listed here are 10 T cell receptor beta chains from one sample, sequenced in a study of T-cell memory formation after mild COVID-19. TCRdb recomputed calls from the 5' RACE reads with MiXCR, one row per CDR3 protein. The top ten hold 22% of the sample, which has about 360,000 distinct CDR3 sequences, about an eighth seen once. Sequenced: PBMCs or a T cell subset sorted from them (not recorded which). The source of these receptors is a man aged 18 to 30 who had mild COVID-19 (a few samples of this study predate the infection). Cell type and time point are not known.

In its sample, this clonotype was seen many times. This chain joins TRBV29-1 and TRBJ2-3; unclear D gene. CDR1 and CDR2 (germline): SQVTM, ANQGSEA. The CDR3 has 20 residues. The V gene lost 1 base and the J gene lost 1 base, with 27 bases spanning the gap. The CDR3 nucleotides are TGCAGCGTTGAAGCTTCTTTCGAGCAATTCGCCGGAGTGGGCACAGATACGCAGTATTTT. Residues: CSVEASFEQFAGVGTDTQYF.

This clonotype occurred a few times. The V gene is TRBV20-1, the J gene TRBJ1-4; D not certain. The V end lost 4 bases, the J end lost 10 bases, and 13 bases lay between the germline ends. This CDR3 is built from 12 residues. Per the germline V gene, CDR1 is DFQATT and CDR2 is SNEGSKA (reference sequence). The CDR3 DNA sequence: TGCAGTGCTAAGAGACGGTCCGGAAAACTGTTTTTT. Translating it yields CSAKRRSGKLFF.

The chain carries TRBV9 and TRBJ2-1; D possibly corresponds to TRBD2 (5 bases). Looked up from germline, CDR1 is SGDLS and CDR2 is YYNGEE. V lost 3 bases to trimming and J lost 4 bases, with 14 bases between them. This CDR3 is built from 15 residues. CDR3 DNA: TGTGCCAGCAGCGGAGGACTGGATTCGTACAATGAGCAGTTCTTC. Encoded protein: CASSGGLDSYNEQFF.

The CDR3 region has the DNA TGCAGCGTTGAAGCAAGCCCCGTCGGCTACACCTTC. Protein: CSVEASPVGYTF. The V gene is TRBV29-1, the J gene TRBJ1-2; D gene unclear. The V end lost 1 base, the J end lost 8 bases, and 11 bases lay between the germline ends. This CDR3 is built from 12 residues. The germline gives CDR1 SQVTM, CDR2 ANQGSEA.

This clonotype was observed a few times. This chain connects TRBV6-2 or TRBV6-3 to TRBJ2-1; no clear D gene. Deletions cut 7 bases from V and 7 bases from J, with 8 bases between. This CDR3 has 11 residues. Per the germline V gene, CDR1 is MNHEY and CDR2 is SVGEGT. CDR3 nucleotide sequence: TGTGCCAGCACCTCTTGGAATGAGCAGTTCTTC. This translates into CASTSWNEQFF.

The CDR3 DNA reads TGCGCCAGCAGCCAAGATCCAGGGAAGACCTACACTGAAGCTTTCTTT. The encoded protein is CASSQDPGKTYTEAFF. J is TRBJ1-1 and V is TRBV4-3, with TRBD1 as a possible D gene (5 bases). V was shortened by 0 bases and J by 3 bases, with 14 bases between the two germline ends. Germline V gives CDR1 LGHNA, CDR2 YSLEER. The CDR3 length is 16 residues.

This clonotype appeared a few times. The genes are TRBV6-5 and TRBJ2-3; no definite D call. The CDR3 length is 14 residues. The V end lost 6 bases, the J end lost 1 base, and 11 bases lay between the germline ends. The germline V gene encodes CDR1 MNHEY and CDR2 SVGAGI. CDR3 bases: TGTGCCAGCAGCGACGTGGCACGCACAGATACGCAGTATTTT. It is translated as CASSDVARTDTQYF.

The chain is built from TRBV7-2 and TRBJ2-3, with D tentatively TRBD1 (6 bases). The germline V gene has CDR1 SGHTA and CDR2 FQGNSA. This CDR3 contains 13 residues. The ends were cut back, 5 bases at V and 10 bases at J, with 16 bases in the middle. The CDR3 nucleotides read TGTGCCAGCAGCCTCCGATGGACAGAGGCGCAGTATTTT. It specifies CASSLRWTEAQYF.

V and J are TRBV7-9 and TRBJ2-3, with D maybe TRBD1 (5 bases). V was shortened by 0 bases and J by 4 bases, with 5 bases between the two germline ends. The CDR3 sequence is 13 residues long. Germline V gives CDR1 SEHNR, CDR2 FQNEAQ (reference sequence). The CDR3 loop is CASSLATADTQYF. DNA for the CDR3: TGTGCCAGCAGCTTAGCGACAGCAGATACGCAGTATTTT.

This chain joins TRBV2 and TRBJ1-1; D may be TRBD1 (6 bases). Germline-derived CDR1 and CDR2 are SNHLY and FYNNEI. CDR3 size: 13 residues. V lost 6 bases to trimming and J lost 4 bases, with 12 bases between them. The CDR3 sequence is CASSRGAATEAFF. In DNA form, the CDR3 reads TGTGCCAGCAGCCGGGGGGCGGCCACTGAAGCTTTCTTT.